Shown below are 26 T cell receptor beta chains from a single sample sequenced in a study of technical replicates of blood from a few donors. Only in-frame clones appear in the TCRdb table, and some are missing; sequencing was by immunoSEQ multiplex PCR. The sample has about 93,000 clones; approximately 95% are singletons. Sequencing was performed on T cells isolated from PBMCs. The origin of the receptors is a human donor in good health.

The chain combines TRBV27 with TRBJ2-1; D is perhaps TRBD2 (5 bases). Trimming shortened V by 4 bases and J by 0 bases, and 16 bases separated the two germline ends. This CDR3 comprises 17 residues. CDR1 is MNHEY and CDR2 is SMNVEV in the germline V gene (reference sequence). This CDR3 is CASSSPSSRGSYNEQFF. The CDR3 DNA reads as TGTGCCAGCAGTTCCCCGTCTTCTCGGGGCTCCTACAATGAGCAGTTCTTC.

This chain uses TRBV9 with TRBJ2-3; D possibly corresponds to TRBD2 (6 bases). CDR1 and CDR2 from the germline V gene are SGDLS and YYNGEE. Trimming took 3 bases from V and 6 from J, leaving 17 bases between them. This CDR3 contains 15 residues. CDR3 amino acids: CASSAGLARGDTQYF. The CDR3 region has the DNA TGTGCCAGCAGCGCGGGGCTAGCGAGAGGCGATACGCAGTATTTT. Full variable domain (outside the CDR3, taken from reference TRBV9 and TRBJ2-3): DSGVTQTPKHLITATGQRVTLRCSPRSGDLSVYWYQQSLDQGLQFLIQYYNGEERAKGNILERFSAQQFPDLHSELNLSSLELGDSALYFCASSAGLARGDTQYFGPGTRLTVL.

The CDR3 loop is CASSVRQGPTDTQYF. The DNA of the CDR3 is TGTGCCAGCAGCGTAAGACAGGGGCCGACAGATACGCAGTATTTT. The V call is TRBV11-3, the J call TRBJ2-3, with 8 positions matching TRBD1. With 5 bases clipped from V and 3 bases from J, the junction kept 7 bases outside the gene matches. The CDR3 loop spans 15 amino acids. The V gene's germline CDR1 is SGHNT and CDR2 YENEEA.

The gene calls are TRBV18 and TRBJ2-5, with a possible D match to TRBD2 (5 bases). The germline gives CDR1 KGHSH, CDR2 LQKENI. V was pared by 3 bases and J by 0 bases, with 5 bases between. The CDR3 contains 13 residues. CDR3 residues: CASSPGDQETQYF. The CDR3 coding sequence is TGTGCCAGCTCACCGGGAGACCAAGAGACCCAGTACTTC.

The chain joins TRBV7-6 to TRBJ2-7; 10 positions match TRBD1. Per the germline V gene, CDR1 is SGHVS and CDR2 is FNYEAQ. The CDR3 has 16 residues. V trimming: 5 bases; J trimming: 6 bases; junction bases outside the gene matches: 13. Here the CDR3 reads CASSPRGTGAAGEQYF. In nucleotides, the CDR3 is TGTGCCAGCAGCCCCCGGGGGACAGGGGCCGCCGGCGAGCAGTACTTC.

The chain carries TRBV27 and TRBJ1-5, with D perhaps TRBD1 (6 bases). This CDR3 has 12 residues. V gave up 6 bases and J gave up 4 bases, with 7 bases separating them. In germline, CDR1 is MNHEY, CDR2 SMNVEV (reference sequence). CDR3 sequence reads: CASRDRNQPQHF. CDR3 coding DNA: TGTGCCAGCAGAGACAGGAATCAGCCCCAGCATTTT.

The chain joins TRBV19 to TRBJ2-4; the D gene is possibly TRBD2 (5 bases). The CDR3 is 15 amino acids. CDR1 and CDR2 from the germline V gene are LNHDA and SQIVND (reference sequence). Trimming pared 0 bases from V and 0 bases from J, leaving 6 bases between. CDR3: CASSIEGRAKNIQYF. The CDR3 DNA sequence: TGTGCCAGTAGTATAGAGGGGAGAGCCAAAAACATTCAGTACTTC.

The chain carries TRBV5-5 and TRBJ2-7; D remains unclear. V was clipped by 1 base and J by 2 bases, with 10 bases between them. The CDR3 contains 14 residues. The germline CDR1 and CDR2 sequences are SGHKS and YYEKEE (reference sequence). This chain's CDR3 is CASSLTVPTYEQYF. CDR3 DNA sequence: TGTGCCAGCAGCTTGACAGTACCAACCTACGAGCAGTACTTC.

The chain links TRBV28 to TRBJ1-1; unclear D gene. Germline V gives CDR1 MDHEN, CDR2 SYDVKM. V lost 4 bases and J lost 2, with 5 bases in between. The CDR3 has 12 residues. In DNA, the CDR3 is TGTGCCAGCAGTTCAGTTAACACTGAAGCTTTCTTT. It is translated as CASSSVNTEAFF. Full variable domain (remainder filled in from reference TRBV28 and TRBJ1-1): DVKVTQSSRYLVKRTGEKVFLECVQDMDHENMFWYRQDPGLGLRLIYFSYDVKMKEKGDIPEGYSVSREKKERFSLILESASTNQTSMYLCASSSVNTEAFFGQGTRLTVV.

The chain employs TRBV6-4 and TRBJ2-1, with 8 positions matching TRBD2. V lost 0 bases, J lost 8 bases, and 9 bases stayed unmatched. The CDR3 is made up of 16 amino acids. Germline CDR1 MRHNA, CDR2 SNTAGT. CDR3 in DNA: TGTGCCAGCAGTGACTCTTTACGGGGGGGCCGGGATGAGCAGTTCTTC. As protein: CASSDSLRGGRDEQFF.

This chain links TRBV27 with TRBJ2-1; 12 bases match TRBD2. The V segment lost 6 bases and the J segment 7 bases; nucleotides outside the gene matches: 10. CDR3 length equals 16 residues. CDR1 MNHEY and CDR2 SMNVEV come from the germline V gene (reference sequence). DNA for the CDR3: TGTGCCAGCAGGATAAGAGGACTAGCGGGATTGAATGAGCAGTTCTTC. Amino acid sequence: CASRIRGLAGLNEQFF.

The genes are TRBV2 and TRBJ2-1; D uncertain. Germline CDR1 is SNHLY and CDR2 is FYNNEI. The CDR3 runs to 15 residues. Trimming removed 5 bases from V and 2 bases from J, with 13 bases in between. CDR3 sequence: CASSSLLLTYNEQFF. The CDR3 bases are TGTGCCAGCAGTTCACTGCTTCTTACCTACAATGAGCAGTTCTTC.

The chain carries TRBV7-9 and TRBJ2-7; 8 positions agree with TRBD2. CDR3 length: 14 residues. Trimming cost V 4 bases and J 3 bases; bases outside gene matches: 5. The V gene's germline CDR1 is SEHNR and CDR2 FQNEAQ (reference sequence). The CDR3 spells CASSSRGGLYEQYF. The CDR3 DNA sequence: TGTGCCAGCAGCTCACGGGGGGGCCTCTACGAGCAGTACTTC.

The table lists this clone with a few counts. The genes are TRBV2 and TRBJ1-2; D remains ambiguous. Germline CDR1 and CDR2: SNHLY and FYNNEI. V lost 6 bases and J lost 9, with 11 bases in between. The CDR3 length is 11 residues. In DNA, the CDR3 is TGTGCCAGCAGCAGACATCTGAGCTACACCTTC. Its translation: CASSRHLSYTF. The entire variable domain, with the rest obtained from reference TRBV2 and TRBJ1-2, is as follows: EPEVTQTPSHQVTQMGQEVILRCVPISNHLYFYWYRQILGQKVEFLVSFYNNEISEKSEIFDDQFSVERPDGSNFTLKIRSTKLEDSAMYFCASSRHLSYTFGSGTRLTVV.

The rearrangement uses TRBV9 and TRBJ1-2; weak D call: TRBD1 (6 bases). Trimming pared 0 bases from V and 4 bases from J, leaving 10 bases between. CDR1 SGDLS and CDR2 YYNGEE come from the germline V gene. There are 14 residues in the CDR3. CDR3 coding DNA: TGTGCCAGCAGCGTAGCCAGGGGAGCCTATGGCTACACCTTC. It is translated as CASSVARGAYGYTF.

This sequence joins TRBV5-1 and TRBJ2-1; 12 nucleotides align to TRBD1. Per the germline V gene, CDR1 is SGHRS and CDR2 is YFSETQ. The CDR3 has 15 residues. V trimming: 3 bases; J trimming: 9 bases; junction bases outside the gene matches: 7. Here the CDR3 reads CASSSPGQGASEQFF. CDR3 coding DNA: TGCGCCAGCAGCTCCCCGGGACAGGGGGCTAGTGAGCAGTTCTTC.

The chain joins TRBV6-5 to TRBJ2-7, with D possibly TRBD1 on 6 matching bases. Germline CDR1 MNHEY, CDR2 SVGAGI. The CDR3 runs to 14 residues. The V gene lost 4 bases and the J gene lost 3 bases, with 13 bases spanning the gap. CDR3 coding DNA: TGTGCCAGCAGTTTGGACAGTTTCCTCTACGAGCAGTACTTC. Translating it yields CASSLDSFLYEQYF.

V gene TRBV6-5 combines with J gene TRBJ1-1, with 7 nucleotides matching TRBD1. Germline V gene sequence: CDR1 MNHEY, CDR2 SVGAGI. After removal of 5 bases from V and 11 bases from J, the junction contained 8 bases not matched to a gene. This CDR3 is built from 12 residues. The CDR3 nucleotides read TGTGCCAGCAGTAGGAGGGGGCCCGGGGCTTTCTTT. Amino acid sequence: CASSRRGPGAFF.

The CDR3 DNA sequence: TGTGCCAGCAGCCAAGGGTCAAGCGGGGGGGAGGGTGCAGATACGCAGTATTTT. Protein sequence: CASSQGSSGGEGADTQYF. This sequence joins TRBV4-2 and TRBJ2-3, with 10 bases that match TRBD2. The CDR3 is 18 residues long. Germline values: CDR1 LGHNA, CDR2 YNFKEQ. The V segment lost 1 base and the J segment 4 bases; nucleotides outside the gene matches: 11.

The chain joins TRBV4-1 to TRBJ2-5, with 9 bases matching TRBD1. The CDR3 loop spans 15 amino acids. Trimming cost V 1 base and J 2 bases; bases outside gene matches: 2. Germline CDR1 and CDR2: MGHRA and YSYEKL. The CDR3 spells CASSQGDRVQETQYF. The CDR3, as DNA: TGCGCCAGCAGCCAAGGGGACAGGGTTCAAGAGACCCAGTACTTC.

This chain links TRBV5-1 with TRBJ2-2, with D perhaps matching TRBD2 (5 bases). The CDR3 is made up of 16 amino acids. V lost 0 bases and J 0 bases, leaving 9 bases between the germline ends. The germline gives CDR1 SGHRS, CDR2 YFSETQ. Here the CDR3 DNA reads TGCGCCAGCAGCTTGGCCGAGAGGGCGAACACCGGGGAGCTGTTTTTT. It codes for CASSLAERANTGELFF.

The CDR3 nucleotides are TGTGCCAGCAGTTCCTTTGCTAGCGGGGGATACGAGCAGTACTTC. This gives the protein CASSSFASGGYEQYF. This chain links TRBV28 with TRBJ2-7, with 10 bases identical to TRBD2. Germline lookup yields CDR1 MDHEN and CDR2 SYDVKM. Trimming cost V 4 bases and J 4 bases; bases outside gene matches: 7. This CDR3 has 15 amino acids.

The rearrangement uses TRBV6-5 and TRBJ2-5, with 10 bases fitting TRBD1. Looked up from germline, CDR1 is MNHEY and CDR2 is SVGAGI. J was trimmed by 5 bases and V by 7 bases; bases with no gene match: 7. CDR3 length equals 14 residues. Written as DNA, the CDR3 is TGTGCCAGCAACGGACCGACAGGGGGCGAGACCCAGTACTTC. Translated, it gives CASNGPTGGETQYF.

This chain connects TRBV28 to TRBJ1-4, with D uncertain. Trimming left V 7 bases short and J 11 bases short, with 11 bases between. The CDR3 loop spans 11 amino acids. CDR1 is MDHEN and CDR2 is SYDVKM in the germline V gene. This CDR3 is CASTTTGKLFF. The CDR3 nucleotides are TGTGCCAGCACCACGACGGGGAAACTGTTTTTT.

The chain has TRBV6-5 and TRBJ2-1; 10 nucleotides align to TRBD2. Losses at the gene ends were 2 bases for V and 3 bases for J; bases not matched to a gene: 4. The CDR3 consists of 16 residues. In germline, CDR1 is MNHEY, CDR2 SVGAGI. The CDR3 coding sequence is TGTGCCAGCAGTTACCTTCTAGCGGGAGACTACAATGAGCAGTTCTTC. Its translation is CASSYLLAGDYNEQFF.

CDR3 coding DNA: TGTGCCAGCAGTGGGGACAGGGAGAGCTCTGGGGCCAACGTCCTGACTTTC. Its translation is CASSGDRESSGANVLTF. The chain joins TRBV6-4 to TRBJ2-6; TRBD1 aligns across 9 bases. Germline V gene lookup returns CDR1 MRHNA and CDR2 SNTAGT. The V gene end was trimmed by 4 bases and the J gene end by 0 bases; junction bases not matched to a gene: 4. This CDR3 is built from 17 residues.